The 6 T cell receptor beta chains below come from one sample, sequenced in a study of shared clonotypes between healthy human individuals. Assay: immunoSEQ multiplex PCR; the TCRdb copy retains only in-frame clones and omits some. The repertoire has about 490,000 clones, about 78% of them found once; the top ten carry around 12%. Sequenced: PBMCs. These receptors all come from a woman between 40 and 50 years old in good health. Some clones in this sample may be carry-over from other donors' samples.

The chain uses TRBV7-3 and TRBJ1-5, with D maybe TRBD1 (5 bases). Germline V gives CDR1 SGHTA, CDR2 FQGTGA. V lost 2 bases, J lost 7 bases, and 12 bases lay in between. The CDR3 loop spans 14 amino acids. CDR3 sequence reads: CASSLYQGRQPQHF. The DNA for the CDR3 is TGTGCCAGCAGCTTATATCAGGGCCGGCAGCCCCAGCATTTT.

The chain couples TRBV10-3 to TRBJ2-7; 10 positions agree with TRBD1. With V trimmed by 10 bases and J by 9 bases, 15 bases remained unmatched. Germline CDR1 is ENHRY and CDR2 is SYGVKD. The CDR3 runs 14 residues. The CDR3 protein is CASHLTGGLGVQYF. CDR3 coding DNA: TGTGCCAGTCACCTGACAGGGGGCCTTGGTGTGCAGTACTTC.

J is TRBJ1-2 and V is TRBV9, with D maybe TRBD1 (6 bases). The germline V gene has CDR1 SGDLS and CDR2 YYNGEE. Trimming removed 5 bases from V and 3 bases from J, with 20 bases in between. This CDR3 contains 16 residues. The CDR3 region is CASSGGPTPRDYGYTF. DNA for the CDR3: TGTGCCAGCAGTGGGGGGCCCACACCCAGGGACTATGGCTACACCTTC.

The chain carries TRBV7-3 and TRBJ2-5; a possible D gene is TRBD1 (5 bases). With 2 bases removed from V and 2 bases from J, the gap between germline ends came to 6 bases. Per the germline V gene, CDR1 is SGHTA and CDR2 is FQGTGA. The CDR3 runs to 13 residues. DNA of the CDR3: TGTGCCAGCAGCTTAGACAGACAAGAGACCCAGTACTTC. As protein: CASSLDRQETQYF.

This clone was counted a single time. The J gene is TRBJ1-2, the V gene TRBV18; D is possibly TRBD1 (6 bases). Trimming removed 3 bases at V and 9 bases at J, with 17 bases between. Germline V CDR1 and CDR2: KGHSH, LQKENI. The CDR3 is 14 residues long. The chain's CDR3 is CASSPGGQAYSYTF. DNA of the CDR3: TGTGCCAGCTCACCCGGGGGCCAAGCGTATAGCTACACCTTC.

The chain couples TRBV6-5 to TRBJ2-3, with D uncertain. The CDR3 contains 13 residues. The V and J ends lost 4 bases and 3 bases respectively, with 8 bases between them. CDR1 is MNHEY and CDR2 is SVGAGI in the germline V gene. The CDR3 region is CASSSRPTDTQYF. The CDR3 nucleotides read TGTGCCAGCAGTTCCAGACCTACAGATACGCAGTATTTT.